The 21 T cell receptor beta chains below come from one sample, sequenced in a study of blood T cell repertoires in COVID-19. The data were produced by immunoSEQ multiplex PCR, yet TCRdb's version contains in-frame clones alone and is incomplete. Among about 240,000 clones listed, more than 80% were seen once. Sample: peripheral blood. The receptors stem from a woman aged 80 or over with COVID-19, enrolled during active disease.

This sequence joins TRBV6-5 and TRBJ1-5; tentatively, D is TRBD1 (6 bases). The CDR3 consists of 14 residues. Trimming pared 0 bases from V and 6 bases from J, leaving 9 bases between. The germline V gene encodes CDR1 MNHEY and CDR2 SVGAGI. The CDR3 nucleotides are TGTGCCAGCAGTTACTCGATCAGGGGTCAGCCCCAGCATTTT. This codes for CASSYSIRGQPQHF.

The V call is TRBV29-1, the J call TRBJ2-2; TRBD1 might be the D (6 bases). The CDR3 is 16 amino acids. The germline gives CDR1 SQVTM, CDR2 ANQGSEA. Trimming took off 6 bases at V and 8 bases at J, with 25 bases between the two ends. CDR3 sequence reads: CSVQSRGRRSGGELFF. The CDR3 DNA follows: TGCAGCGTGCAGTCCAGGGGCCGCCGCTCGGGGGGGGAGCTGTTTTTT.

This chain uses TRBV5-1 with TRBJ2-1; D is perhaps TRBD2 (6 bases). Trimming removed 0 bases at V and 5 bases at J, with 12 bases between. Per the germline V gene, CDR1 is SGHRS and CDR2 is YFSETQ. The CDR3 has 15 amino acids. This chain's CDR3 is CASSLDAGRNNEQFF. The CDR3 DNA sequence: TGCGCCAGCAGCTTGGACGCGGGACGAAACAATGAGCAGTTCTTC.

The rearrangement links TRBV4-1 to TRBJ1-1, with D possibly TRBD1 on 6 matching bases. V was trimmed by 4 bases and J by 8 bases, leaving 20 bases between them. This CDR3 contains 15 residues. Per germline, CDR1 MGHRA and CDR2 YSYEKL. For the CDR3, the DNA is TGCGCCAGCAGCCGGAGCGAAACAGGGAGCCTAGAAGCTTTCTTT. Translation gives CASSRSETGSLEAFF.

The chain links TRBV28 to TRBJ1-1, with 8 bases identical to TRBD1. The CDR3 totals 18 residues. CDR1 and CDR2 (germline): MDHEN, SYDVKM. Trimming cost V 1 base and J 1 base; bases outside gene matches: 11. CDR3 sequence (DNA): TGTGCCAGCAGTTTATTCGGGTGGCAGGGGGCCGGGAACACTGAAGCTTTCTTT. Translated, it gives CASSLFGWQGAGNTEAFF.

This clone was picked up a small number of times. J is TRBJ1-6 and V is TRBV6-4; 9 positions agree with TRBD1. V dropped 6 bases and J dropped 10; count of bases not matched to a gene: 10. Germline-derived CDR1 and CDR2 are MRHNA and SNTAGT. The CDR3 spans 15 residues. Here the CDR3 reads CASRDTGTGYSPLHF. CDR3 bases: TGTGCCAGCAGAGATACCGGGACAGGGTACTCACCCCTCCACTTT.

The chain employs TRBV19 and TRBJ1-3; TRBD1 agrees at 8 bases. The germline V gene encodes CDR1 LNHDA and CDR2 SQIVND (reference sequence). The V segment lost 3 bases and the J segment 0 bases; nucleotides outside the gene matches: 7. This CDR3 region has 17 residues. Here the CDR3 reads CASSIRTGTRSGNTIYF. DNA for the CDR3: TGTGCCAGTAGTATCCGGACAGGGACCCGCTCTGGAAACACCATATATTTT.

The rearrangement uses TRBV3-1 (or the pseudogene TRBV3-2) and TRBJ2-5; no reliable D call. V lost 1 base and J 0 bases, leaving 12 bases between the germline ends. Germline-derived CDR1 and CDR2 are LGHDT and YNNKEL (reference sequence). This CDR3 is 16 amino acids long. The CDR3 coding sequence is TGTGCCAGCAGCCAAGTCGAGACTCAGTACCAAGAGACCCAGTACTTC. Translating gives CASSQVETQYQETQYF.

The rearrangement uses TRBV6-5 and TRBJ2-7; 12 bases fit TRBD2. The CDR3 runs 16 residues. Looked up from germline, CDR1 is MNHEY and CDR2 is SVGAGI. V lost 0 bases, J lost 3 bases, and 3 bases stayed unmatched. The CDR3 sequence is CASSYSQTSGSYEQYF. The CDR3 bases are TGTGCCAGCAGTTACTCTCAGACTAGCGGGAGCTACGAGCAGTACTTC.

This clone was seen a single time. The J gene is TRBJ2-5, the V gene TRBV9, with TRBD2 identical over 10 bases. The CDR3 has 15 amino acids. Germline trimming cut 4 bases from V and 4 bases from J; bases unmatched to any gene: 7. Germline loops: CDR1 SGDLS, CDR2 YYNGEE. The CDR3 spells CASSSPAGGLETQYF. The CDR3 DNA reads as TGTGCCAGCAGCAGTCCAGCGGGAGGGCTAGAGACCCAGTACTTC. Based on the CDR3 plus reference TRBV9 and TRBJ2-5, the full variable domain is DSGVTQTPKHLITATGQRVTLRCSPRSGDLSVYWYQQSLDQGLQFLIQYYNGEERAKGNILERFSAQQFPDLHSELNLSSLELGDSALYFCASSSPAGGLETQYFGPGTRLLVL.

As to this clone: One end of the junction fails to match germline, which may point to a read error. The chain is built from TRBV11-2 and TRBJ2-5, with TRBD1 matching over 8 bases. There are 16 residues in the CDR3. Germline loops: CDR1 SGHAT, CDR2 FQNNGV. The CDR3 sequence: CASSLQQGAYQGTQYF. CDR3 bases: TGTGCCAGCAGCTTACAGCAGGGGGCATACCAAGGGACCCAGTACTTC.

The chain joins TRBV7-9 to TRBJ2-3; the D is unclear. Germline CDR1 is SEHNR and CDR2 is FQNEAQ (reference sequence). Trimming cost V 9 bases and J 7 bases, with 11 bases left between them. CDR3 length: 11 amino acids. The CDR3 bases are TGTGCCAGTTTCCGGGTGAATACGCAGTATTTT. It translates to CASFRVNTQYF. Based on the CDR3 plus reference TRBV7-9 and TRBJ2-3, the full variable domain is DTGVSQNPRHKITKRGQNVTFRCDPISEHNRLYWYRQTLGQGPEFLTYFQNEAQLEKSRLLSDRFSAERPKGSFSTLEIQRTEQGDSAMYLCASFRVNTQYFGPGTRLTVL.

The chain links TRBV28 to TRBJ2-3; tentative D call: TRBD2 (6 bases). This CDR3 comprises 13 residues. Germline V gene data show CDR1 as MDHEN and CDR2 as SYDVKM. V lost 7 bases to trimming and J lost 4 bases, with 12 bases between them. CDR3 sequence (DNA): TGTGCCAGCAAAATGGGGGGAGCAGATACGCAGTATTTT. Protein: CASKMGGADTQYF. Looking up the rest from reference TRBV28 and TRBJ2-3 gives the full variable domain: DVKVTQSSRYLVKRTGEKVFLECVQDMDHENMFWYRQDPGLGLRLIYFSYDVKMKEKGDIPEGYSVSREKKERFSLILESASTNQTSMYLCASKMGGADTQYFGPGTRLTVL.

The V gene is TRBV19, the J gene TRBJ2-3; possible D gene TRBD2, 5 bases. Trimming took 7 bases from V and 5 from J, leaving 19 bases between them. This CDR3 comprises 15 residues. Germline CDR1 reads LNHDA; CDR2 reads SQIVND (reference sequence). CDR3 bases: TGTGCCAGTAAAATCGGGGAAACTGGACGAGATACGCAGTATTTT. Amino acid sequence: CASKIGETGRDTQYF.

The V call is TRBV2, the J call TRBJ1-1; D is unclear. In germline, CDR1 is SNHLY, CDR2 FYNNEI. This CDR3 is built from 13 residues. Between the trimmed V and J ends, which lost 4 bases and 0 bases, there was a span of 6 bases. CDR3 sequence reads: CASSVQVNTEAFF. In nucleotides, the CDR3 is TGTGCCAGCAGTGTCCAGGTGAACACTGAAGCTTTCTTT.

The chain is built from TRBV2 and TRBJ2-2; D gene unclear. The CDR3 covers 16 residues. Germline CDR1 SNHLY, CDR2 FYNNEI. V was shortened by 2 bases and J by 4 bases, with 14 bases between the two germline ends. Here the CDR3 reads CASSEIQPRSTGELFF. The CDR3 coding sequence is TGTGCCAGCAGTGAAATACAACCTCGGAGCACCGGGGAGCTGTTTTTT.

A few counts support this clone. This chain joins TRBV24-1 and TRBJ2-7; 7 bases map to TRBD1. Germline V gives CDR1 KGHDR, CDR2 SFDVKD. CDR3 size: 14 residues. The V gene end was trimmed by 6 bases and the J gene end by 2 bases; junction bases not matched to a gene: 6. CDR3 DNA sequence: TGTGCCACCAGTTCCCGGGACAGCCCCTACGAGCAGTACTTC. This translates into CATSSRDSPYEQYF.

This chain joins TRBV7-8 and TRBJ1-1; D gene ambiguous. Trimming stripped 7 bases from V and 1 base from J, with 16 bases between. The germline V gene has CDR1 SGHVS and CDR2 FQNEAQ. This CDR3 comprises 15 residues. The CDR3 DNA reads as TGTGCCAGCAACCCGCAAGAACTACCGAACACTGAAGCTTTCTTT. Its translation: CASNPQELPNTEAFF.

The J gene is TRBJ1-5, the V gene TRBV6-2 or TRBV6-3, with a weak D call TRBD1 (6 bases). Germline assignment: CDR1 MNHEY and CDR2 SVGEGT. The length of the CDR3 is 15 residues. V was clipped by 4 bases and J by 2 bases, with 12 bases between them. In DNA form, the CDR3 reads TGTGCCAGCAGTTTCACAGGGCTTGGCAATCAGCCCCAGCATTTT. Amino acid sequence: CASSFTGLGNQPQHF.

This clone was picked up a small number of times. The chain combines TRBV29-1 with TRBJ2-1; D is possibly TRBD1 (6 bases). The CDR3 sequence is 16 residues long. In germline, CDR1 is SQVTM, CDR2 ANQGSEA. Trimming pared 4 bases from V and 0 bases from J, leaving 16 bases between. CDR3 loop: CSVVPGTSSSYNEQFF. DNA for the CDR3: TGCAGCGTTGTCCCAGGGACATCGAGCTCCTACAATGAGCAGTTCTTC.

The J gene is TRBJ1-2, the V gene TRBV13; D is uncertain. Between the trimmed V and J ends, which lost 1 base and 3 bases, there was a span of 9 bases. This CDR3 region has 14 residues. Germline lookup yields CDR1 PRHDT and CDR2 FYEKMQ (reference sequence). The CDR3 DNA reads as TGTGCCAGCAGCTTAGCCGCCGGAGACTATGGCTACACCTTC. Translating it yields CASSLAAGDYGYTF.